These 26 T cell receptor beta chains were sequenced from one sample in a study of beta chain features in type 1 diabetes. TCRB transcripts that were expressed got sequenced, as all of the isolated RNA had been reverse transcribed. TCRdb keeps only in-frame clones here, not all; method: immunoSEQ multiplex PCR. The sample has some 150,000 clones, about 10% seen once. Sequences were obtained from naive CD4+ T cells from blood. The receptors derive from a man aged 18 to 35 in good health.

The chain has TRBV5-1 and TRBJ1-2; D unclear. Trimming took off 0 bases at V and 3 bases at J, with 9 bases between the two ends. The CDR3 totals 14 residues. CDR1 and CDR2 from the germline V gene are SGHRS and YFSETQ. The CDR3 bases are TGCGCCAGCAGCTTGGCCCGGGGAGACTATGGCTACACCTTC. Protein: CASSLARGDYGYTF.

This clone was found a few times. The genes are TRBV14 and TRBJ2-2; TRBD1 matches at 9 bases. J gave up 4 bases and V 5 bases, and 5 bases lay outside the gene matches. Germline CDR1 and CDR2: SGHDN and FVKESK. The CDR3 spans 15 residues. CDR3 protein: CASSAQGAGTGELFF. CDR3 coding DNA: TGTGCCAGCAGCGCACAGGGGGCGGGCACCGGGGAGCTGTTTTTT.

The V and J genes are TRBV6-1 and TRBJ2-7, with TRBD1 matching over 11 bases. J was trimmed by 6 bases and V by 4 bases; bases with no gene match: 5. The germline gives CDR1 MNHNS, CDR2 SASEGT. The CDR3 has 14 amino acids. The CDR3 region has the DNA TGTGCCAGCAGTGGACGGACAGGGGGCGTCGAGCAGTACTTC. It specifies CASSGRTGGVEQYF.

The chain combines TRBV18 with TRBJ2-6; D not certain. Trimming removed 5 bases from V and 1 base from J, with 9 bases in between. Germline-derived CDR1 and CDR2 are KGHSH and LQKENI. The CDR3 runs 15 residues. CDR3 in amino acids: CASSASESGANVLTF. CDR3 coding DNA: TGTGCCAGCTCAGCGTCCGAGTCTGGGGCCAACGTCCTGACTTTC. The whole variable domain, remainder taken from reference TRBV18 and TRBJ2-6, is NAGVMQNPRHLVRRRGQEARLRCSPMKGHSHVYWYRQLPEEGLKFMVYLQKENIIDESGMPKERFSAEFPKEGPSILRIQQVVRGDSAAYFCASSASESGANVLTFGAGSRLTVL.

This clone has ten or more counts. In DNA, the CDR3 is TGTGCCAGCAGCTCCGGGCCAGGACTAGGACACACAGATACGCAGTATTTT. Amino acids: CASSSGPGLGHTDTQYF. V and J are TRBV7-9 and TRBJ2-3; 7 bases line up with TRBD2. The ends lost 4 bases at V and 2 bases at J; junction bases unmatched: 12. This CDR3 spans 17 amino acids. Per the germline V gene, CDR1 is SEHNR and CDR2 is FQNEAQ (reference sequence).

This clone was detected a few times. The J gene is TRBJ1-4, the V gene TRBV4-1, with 9 nucleotides matching TRBD1. The CDR3 consists of 15 residues. V was clipped by 1 base and J by 7 bases; unmatched bases: 4. Per germline, CDR1 MGHRA and CDR2 YSYEKL. For the CDR3, the DNA is TGCGCCAGCAGCCAAGGGGACAGGGAAGGTGAAAAACTGTTTTTT. It codes for CASSQGDREGEKLFF.

This clone occurred a few times. For the CDR3, the DNA is TGTGCCAGCAGCCTGGCGGATGAGCAGTTCTTC. It is translated as CASSLADEQFF. The chain has TRBV5-6 and TRBJ2-1; the D is unclear. The CDR3 spans 11 residues. The germline CDR1 and CDR2 sequences are SGHDT and YYEEEE. Trimming pared 4 bases from V and 8 bases from J, leaving 7 bases between.

This clone was seen a few times. The chain uses TRBV6-5 and TRBJ1-2; weak D call: TRBD1 (5 bases). Germline CDR1 and CDR2: MNHEY and SVGAGI. The CDR3 spans 13 residues. V was shortened by 5 bases and J by 0 bases, with 7 bases between the two germline ends. DNA for the CDR3: TGTGCCAGCAGTGCGACAGCTAACTATGGCTACACCTTC. Translation: CASSATANYGYTF.

The genes are TRBV5-1 and TRBJ2-1; D remains ambiguous. The CDR3 length is 14 residues. Germline CDR1 reads SGHRS; CDR2 reads YFSETQ. Trimming took off 1 base at V and 7 bases at J, with 12 bases between the two ends. For the CDR3, the DNA is TGCGCCAGCAGCTTGCCCTCGAGTGTTAATGAGCAGTTCTTC. It translates to CASSLPSSVNEQFF.

The chain employs TRBV27 and TRBJ2-5; 7 positions match TRBD2. V lost 2 bases to trimming and J lost 5 bases; unmatched junction nucleotides: 14. The CDR3 extends over 17 amino acids. Germline values: CDR1 MNHEY, CDR2 SMNVEV (reference sequence). CDR3 amino acids: CASSLRRRAGNSETQYF. The CDR3 nucleotides are TGTGCCAGCAGTTTACGTCGGAGAGCGGGGAATTCGGAGACCCAGTACTTC.

This rearrangement joins TRBV21-1 to TRBJ2-5; TRBD2 is the table's D call, not checked against the DNA. TRBV21-1 constitutes a pseudogene. This CDR3 is built from 19 residues. The CDR3 DNA sequence: TGTGCCAGCAGCAAAGGACCAACAGGAGGGTTGAGGGTCCAAGAGACCCAGTACTTC. Its protein product is CASSKGPTGGLRVQETQYF.

The chain has TRBV18 and TRBJ1-2; D is perhaps TRBD1 (6 bases). Trimming took off 3 bases at V and 3 bases at J, with 17 bases between the two ends. The CDR3 has 16 residues. Germline-derived CDR1 and CDR2 are KGHSH and LQKENI. CDR3 residues: CASSPRGIGTDYGYTF. The CDR3 nucleotides read TGTGCCAGCTCACCCAGGGGCATTGGGACGGACTATGGCTACACCTTC.

This clone appeared a few times. The V call is TRBV28, the J call TRBJ1-2; 9 positions agree with TRBD1. Germline V gene sequence: CDR1 MDHEN, CDR2 SYDVKM. V dropped 5 bases and J dropped 4; count of bases not matched to a gene: 5. The CDR3 covers 14 residues. The CDR3 reads CASSPPTGGYGYTF. The CDR3 nucleotides are TGTGCCAGCAGTCCACCGACAGGGGGCTATGGCTACACCTTC.

In this sample, this clone turned up a few times. The chain links TRBV7-2 to TRBJ2-7; TRBD2 matches at 11 bases. Germline values: CDR1 SGHTA, CDR2 FQGNSA. CDR3 length: 15 residues. Trimming took 5 bases from V and 3 from J; bases not matched to a gene: 6. Here the CDR3 reads CASSRGLAENYEQYF. CDR3 bases: TGTGCCAGCAGCCGGGGACTAGCGGAGAACTACGAGCAGTACTTC.

Only a few counts were recorded for this clone. The chain uses TRBV5-1 and TRBJ2-3, with TRBD2 matching 14 bases. With 0 bases clipped from V and 4 bases from J, the junction kept 4 bases outside the gene matches. Germline V gene lookup returns CDR1 SGHRS and CDR2 YFSETQ. CDR3 length equals 17 residues. The CDR3 nucleotides read TGCGCCAGCAGCTTGGGGGGGACTAGCGGGGGCTCAGATACGCAGTATTTT. It encodes CASSLGGTSGGSDTQYF.

At least ten counts were recorded for this clone. J is TRBJ2-3 and V is TRBV5-4; 8 bases agree with TRBD2. This CDR3 contains 15 residues. Germline V lookup: CDR1 SGHNT, CDR2 YYREEE (reference sequence). V lost 4 bases and J lost 1; bases outside the gene matches: 5. The CDR3 protein is CASSPGGPGTDTQYF. The CDR3 region has the DNA TGTGCCAGCAGCCCGGGGGGGCCGGGCACAGATACGCAGTATTTT.

This clone was seen at least ten times. This chain joins TRBV4-3 and TRBJ2-5; possible D gene TRBD2, 5 bases. Trimming took off 0 bases at V and 5 bases at J, with 13 bases between the two ends. This CDR3 has 15 residues. In germline, CDR1 is LGHNA, CDR2 YSLEER. The CDR3 sequence is CASSQDRGLGETQYF. The CDR3 DNA follows: TGCGCCAGCAGCCAAGACAGAGGGCTAGGGGAGACCCAGTACTTC.

The V call is TRBV27, the J call TRBJ1-6; no reliable D call. Germline V CDR1 and CDR2: MNHEY, SMNVEV (reference sequence). V was shortened by 2 bases and J by 0 bases, with 8 bases between the two germline ends. The CDR3 contains 16 residues. The CDR3 DNA reads TGTGCCAGCAGTTTAACAGTTAGCTCCTATAATTCACCCCTCCACTTT. Translation: CASSLTVSSYNSPLHF.

This clone has ten or more counts. CDR3 DNA sequence: TGTGCCTGGAGTGTCGAGGAAGGCTACACCTTC. Translation: CAWSVEEGYTF. This sequence joins TRBV30 and TRBJ1-2; no definite D call. CDR3 size: 11 residues. V was trimmed by 0 bases and J by 8 bases, leaving 7 bases between them. Germline V gene sequence: CDR1 GTSNPN, CDR2 SVGIG (reference sequence).

The sample holds a few counts of this clone. The V call is TRBV28, the J call TRBJ1-5; 9 bases align to TRBD1. The CDR3 is made up of 15 amino acids. Trimming at V came to 7 bases and at J to 3 bases, leaving 7 bases not matched to a gene. The germline CDR1 and CDR2 sequences are MDHEN and SYDVKM. CDR3 sequence reads: CASNYRDRANQPQHF. CDR3 DNA sequence: TGTGCCAGCAACTACCGGGACAGGGCCAATCAGCCCCAGCATTTT.

The sample holds a few counts of this clone. The chain is built from TRBV28 and TRBJ2-5, with 7 bases identical to TRBD2. Per germline, CDR1 MDHEN and CDR2 SYDVKM. Trimming at V came to 11 bases and at J to 1 base, leaving 7 bases not matched to a gene. This CDR3 contains 13 residues. The CDR3 bases are TGTGCCTCCCAATCGGGGGGCCAAGAGACCCAGTACTTC. This codes for CASQSGGQETQYF.

J is TRBJ2-1 and V is TRBV7-9; maybe TRBD1 (5 bases). V was pared by 1 base and J by 4 bases, with 11 bases between. The V gene's germline CDR1 is SEHNR and CDR2 FQNEAQ (reference sequence). This CDR3 contains 15 residues. This CDR3 is CASSLGLYRYNEQFF. The CDR3 DNA reads as TGTGCCAGCAGCTTAGGATTGTACAGGTACAATGAGCAGTTCTTC.

The chain joins TRBV7-2 to TRBJ1-1, with TRBD1 matching 7 bases. The CDR3 spans 13 residues. Germline V gene data show CDR1 as SGHTA and CDR2 as FQGNSA. The ends lost 5 bases at V and 8 bases at J; junction bases unmatched: 8. The CDR3 bases are TGTGCCAGCAGCACGATCTTGGACAGGGAAGCTTTCTTT. Encoded protein: CASSTILDREAFF. The full variable domain, completed using reference TRBV7-2 and TRBJ1-1, is GAGVSQSPSNKVTEKGKDVELRCDPISGHTALYWYRQSLGQGLEFLIYFQGNSAPDKSGLPSDRFSAERTGGSVSTLTIQRTQQEDSAVYLCASSTILDREAFFGQGTRLTVV.

This clone has only a few counts. This chain uses TRBV19 with TRBJ1-5, with a possible D match to TRBD1 (6 bases). Germline V gives CDR1 LNHDA, CDR2 SQIVND (reference sequence). Deletions cut 5 bases from V and 2 bases from J, with 25 bases between. The CDR3 is made up of 19 amino acids. Here the CDR3 reads CASSPRPGAGANGNQPQHF. The CDR3 DNA reads as TGTGCCAGTAGTCCCCGCCCCGGGGCGGGGGCGAATGGCAATCAGCCCCAGCATTTT.

The V gene is TRBV2, the J gene TRBJ1-2, with 7 bases identical to TRBD1. Per germline, CDR1 SNHLY and CDR2 FYNNEI. This CDR3 has 14 residues. The V gene end was trimmed by 6 bases and the J gene end by 8 bases; junction bases not matched to a gene: 12. CDR3 nucleotides: TGTGCCAGCAGCCCCACCTCAGACAGGGTCGGCTACACCTTC. This codes for CASSPTSDRVGYTF.

This clone has a handful of counts. The chain links TRBV11-2 to TRBJ1-4, with D unclear. Germline values: CDR1 SGHAT, CDR2 FQNNGV. The CDR3 extends over 16 amino acids. The V end lost 3 bases, the J end lost 4 bases, and 15 bases lay between the germline ends. CDR3 region: CASSFTRGRVNEKLFF. CDR3 in DNA: TGTGCCAGCAGCTTCACCCGGGGAAGGGTTAATGAAAAACTGTTTTTT. Based on the CDR3 plus reference TRBV11-2 and TRBJ1-4, the full variable domain is EAGVAQSPRYKIIEKRQSVAFWCNPISGHATLYWYQQILGQGPKLLIQFQNNGVVDDSQLPKDRFSAERLKGVDSTLKIQPAKLEDSAVYLCASSFTRGRVNEKLFFGSGTQLSVL.